A selection of T cell receptor beta chains follows, all from one sample in a study of CXCR3-negative and CXCR3-positive naive CD8 T cells. TCRdb reprocessed the 5' RACE reads and keeps a single row for each CDR3 protein, giving no DNA. The sample table includes over 95,000 distinct CDR3 sequences. The sequenced sample was naive CXCR3+ CD8+ T cells from blood. These receptors originate from a human donor in good health. Some clones in this sample may be carry-over from other donors' samples. Each CDR3 is given with its conserved first and last residue.

v_gene	j_gene	CDR3aa
TRBV4-1	TRBJ2-6	CASSQDPPSGVSGANVLTF
TRBV5-1	TRBJ1-1	CASSWTGGEAFF
TRBV20-1	TRBJ2-4	CSARGDPSGGYLAKNIQYF
TRBV5-1	TRBJ2-5	CASSLDTEETQYF
TRBV6-6	TRBJ1-6	CASSFPQASPLHF
TRBV9	TRBJ1-5	CASSVGGSNQPQHF
TRBV28	TRBJ2-5	CASSPRAQGGWETQYF
TRBV10-2	TRBJ2-1	CASIGLAGGPRPNEQFF
TRBV7-9	TRBJ1-2	CATSNPGQGENYGYTF
TRBV7-2	TRBJ2-2	CASSTNRETNTGELFF
TRBV2	TRBJ2-7	CASSGQVSYEQYF
TRBV19	TRBJ2-1	CASSSGSGYNEQFF
TRBV15	TRBJ2-3	CATSRDSTTDTQYF
TRBV7-9	TRBJ2-1	CASSSQSDRTYNEQFF
TRBV20-1	TRBJ2-4	CSARDNGLGLGAKNIQYF
TRBV6-7	TRBJ1-2	CASSYRPRWIPYGYTF
TRBV28	TRBJ2-5	CASSLGVGERETQYF
TRBV28	TRBJ1-3	CASSPPRKMNTIYF
TRBV29-1	TRBJ1-2	CSVEIDYGYTF
TRBV14	TRBJ1-5	CASSQVQGQPQHF
TRBV6-6	TRBJ2-2	CASSPLSGRAGELFF
TRBV5-5	TRBJ2-7	CASSGSRESSYEQYF
TRBV7-9	TRBJ1-2	CASSYPGEGYGYTF
TRBV12-3/TRBV12-4	TRBJ2-7	CASSLFLAGSYEQYF
TRBV20-1	TRBJ2-7	CSADGQRVYEQYF
TRBV28	TRBJ2-7	CASSSGSGGDEQYF
TRBV12-3/TRBV12-4	TRBJ2-7	CASSFLGNEQYF
TRBV29-1	TRBJ2-7	CSVEEAVNGTAYEQYF
TRBV10-3	TRBJ2-2	CAISPTGGAGTGELFF
TRBV20-1	TRBJ2-7	CSAREASTYEQYF
TRBV7-2	TRBJ2-3	CASSLGGLVRISTDTQYF
TRBV12-3/TRBV12-4	TRBJ1-3	CASSPPGASGNTIYF
TRBV28	TRBJ2-4	CASSLSGGGRAKNIQYF
TRBV6-5	TRBJ2-5	CASSYSQGAKETQYF
TRBV12-3/TRBV12-4	TRBJ1-4	CASSFETGTGNEKLFF
TRBV11-3	TRBJ2-1	CASSSPETPDSYNEQFF
TRBV7-2	TRBJ2-1	CASSLDGGPGNEQFF
TRBV7-9	TRBJ2-1	CASSPRLAGSSYNEQFF
TRBV20-1	TRBJ2-5	CSARGLAGGGETQYF
TRBV18	TRBJ2-1	CASSLLGQGYNEQFF
TRBV7-9	TRBJ2-7	CASSNPRTGSAKLDEQYF
TRBV3-1	TRBJ1-5	CASSPEYSNQPQHF
TRBV19	TRBJ2-3	CASAVGSSDTQYF
TRBV20-1	TRBJ2-1	CSALTSGGISSYNEQFF
TRBV13	TRBJ2-1	CASSPRTSGRLLVNEQFF
TRBV7-8	TRBJ1-5	CASSLSGVISNQPQHF
TRBV7-9	TRBJ2-5	CASSGKGTGETQYF
TRBV29-1	TRBJ2-7	CSVLFLSLGAQKAGSYEQYF
TRBV27	TRBJ2-1	CASSLTRNEQFF
TRBV28	TRBJ2-5	CASSPVLETQYF
TRBV7-9	TRBJ2-7	CASSLALMAGEQYF
TRBV7-9	TRBJ2-5	CASSPGRGQTQYF
TRBV28	TRBJ2-7	CASSLTIGQAYEQYF
TRBV7-8	TRBJ1-2	CASSLNPTGVNGYTF
TRBV6-5	TRBJ2-1	CASSYSQYNEQFF
TRBV29-1	TRBJ2-5	CSFRRLAAQETQYF
TRBV7-8	TRBJ2-3	CASSSDPGQGQDTQYF
TRBV28	TRBJ2-3	CASSLRLREVTDTQYF